This TCR beta chain derives from a study of blood T cells in healthy people across ages. This clonotype was counted many times. With a J-beta primer mix and a sample-barcoded 5' primer, a second PCR ran about 7 to 12 cycles. In TCRdb, the 5' RACE reads were re-called with MiXCR into one record per CDR3 protein. This table has about 900,000 distinct CDR3 sequences, 55% to 65% appearing once. The receptor was isolated from a man aged 30 to 39 in good health. Input material: blood.

CDR3 amino acids: CASSTYPRGSYNEQFF. Written as DNA, the CDR3 is TGTGCCAGCAGCACCTACCCCAGGGGATCCTACAATGAGCAGTTCTTC. The rearrangement links TRBV7-2 to TRBJ2-1; D is perhaps TRBD1 (6 bases). Germline lookup yields CDR1 SGHTA and CDR2 FQGNSA. V was pared by 5 bases and J by 1 base, with 15 bases between. The CDR3 contains 16 residues.